This is a list of T cell receptor beta chains from one sample in a study of patients and donors after allogeneic stem cell transplantation. TCRdb fed the RT-PCR reads into MiXCR, producing one record per CDR3 protein. This repertoire shows about 400,000 distinct CDR3 sequences, under 20% found once; its top ten account for 6.5% to 7.5%. The sample was blood, either unsorted or a sorted T cell fraction (not recorded which). These receptor sequences come from a human donor who was either an allogeneic HSCT recipient or a stem cell or donor lymphocyte infusion donor (not recorded which). It is not recorded whose cells these are; they may come from a transplant donor. The CDR3 runs from the conserved cysteine through the conserved F or W. Each record gives: V gene, J gene, D gene, clone size, CDR3 length, CDR3 DNA, CDR3 protein. The D gene is left open where the match is weak. Clone size is not always given. Where it is, it says once, few, many or a class for expanded clones.

v_call: TRBV3-1
j_call: TRBJ1-2
d_call: -
clone_size: once
cdr3_length: 15
cdr3_nt: TGTGCCAGCAGCCCTATACTTGGGACGGCTTATGGCTACACCTTC
cdr3_aa: CASSPILGTAYGYTF

v_call: TRBV6-5
j_call: TRBJ1-1
d_call: -
clone_size: few
cdr3_length: 13
cdr3_nt: TGTGCCAGCAGTTCTGGACGGCACACTGAAGCTTTCTTT
cdr3_aa: CASSSGRHTEAFF

v_call: TRBV6-1
j_call: TRBJ2-2
d_call: -
clone_size: -
cdr3_length: 16
cdr3_nt: TGTGCCAGCAGGTCGACAGGATCCGCGAACACCGGGGAGCTGTTTTTT
cdr3_aa: CASRSTGSANTGELFF

v_call: TRBV10-3
j_call: TRBJ2-7
d_call: TRBD1
clone_size: -
cdr3_length: 15
cdr3_nt: TGTGCCATCAGTCAGACAGGGGGCCCCTCCTACGAGCAGTACTTC
cdr3_aa: CAISQTGGPSYEQYF

v_call: TRBV19
j_call: TRBJ1-1
d_call: -
clone_size: -
cdr3_length: 14
cdr3_nt: TGTGCCAGTAGCATCTCGGGAGCCAACACTGAAGCTTTCTTT
cdr3_aa: CASSISGANTEAFF

v_call: TRBV6-2/TRBV6-3
j_call: TRBJ1-3
d_call: -
clone_size: -
cdr3_length: 12
cdr3_nt: TGTGCCAGCAGCGACCCGGGAGACACCATATATTTT
cdr3_aa: CASSDPGDTIYF

v_call: TRBV5-1
j_call: TRBJ1-1
d_call: TRBD1
clone_size: few
cdr3_length: 16
cdr3_nt: TGCGCCAGCAGCCTAACCGGGACAGGGGTGTTAGGTATCGGTTTCTTT
cdr3_aa: CASSLTGTGVLGIGFF

v_call: TRBV4-1
j_call: TRBJ2-5
d_call: -
clone_size: few
cdr3_length: 17
cdr3_nt: TGCGCCAGCAGCCAAGATTGGGCAGGGGGAGGGCGGGAGACCCAGTACTTC
cdr3_aa: CASSQDWAGGGRETQYF

v_call: TRBV12-3/TRBV12-4
j_call: TRBJ1-5
d_call: -
clone_size: -
cdr3_length: 17
cdr3_nt: TGTGCCAGCAGTTTAGCCACGGGACGTAGGGGGGGACAGCCCCAGCATTTT
cdr3_aa: CASSLATGRRGGQPQHF

v_call: TRBV7-3
j_call: TRBJ2-3
d_call: -
clone_size: -
cdr3_length: 15
cdr3_nt: TGTGCCAGCAGCTCCCGGACACTACGCACAGATACGCAGTATTTT
cdr3_aa: CASSSRTLRTDTQYF

v_call: TRBV11-2
j_call: TRBJ2-1
d_call: -
clone_size: -
cdr3_length: 11
cdr3_nt: TGTGCCACCGGCCGAGCCTATGAGCAGTTCTTC
cdr3_aa: CATGRAYEQFF

v_call: TRBV6-5
j_call: TRBJ2-1
d_call: TRBD2
clone_size: -
cdr3_length: 16
cdr3_nt: TGTGCCAGCAGTTACTCGGCAGCGGGGGGCGTCTATGAGCAGTTCTTC
cdr3_aa: CASSYSAAGGVYEQFF

v_call: TRBV27
j_call: TRBJ1-4
d_call: TRBD1
clone_size: -
cdr3_length: 17
cdr3_nt: TGTGCCAGCAGTCCAACCTCGGACAGGAACTTTGATGAAAAACTGTTTTTT
cdr3_aa: CASSPTSDRNFDEKLFF

v_call: TRBV30
j_call: TRBJ2-5
d_call: TRBD2
clone_size: -
cdr3_length: 14
cdr3_nt: TGTGCCTGTACCGGGACTAGCGTTCAAGAGACCCAGTACTTC
cdr3_aa: CACTGTSVQETQYF

v_call: TRBV10-3
j_call: TRBJ1-5
d_call: -
clone_size: few
cdr3_length: 15
cdr3_nt: TGTGCCATCGCGGCACAAAGCGGGAGCAATCAGCCCCAGCATTTT
cdr3_aa: CAIAAQSGSNQPQHF

v_call: TRBV4-3
j_call: TRBJ2-5
d_call: -
clone_size: -
cdr3_length: 17
cdr3_nt: TGCGCCAGCAGCCAAGATCATCGCCAGGTGGTCGGTGGGACCCAGTACTTC
cdr3_aa: CASSQDHRQVVGGTQYF

v_call: TRBV20-1
j_call: TRBJ1-5
d_call: -
clone_size: -
cdr3_length: 14
cdr3_nt: TGCAGTGCTTCCCGGCCCGAGGATCCTCAGCCCCAGCATTTT
cdr3_aa: CSASRPEDPQPQHF